Each of the 23 T cell receptor beta chains below was sequenced from the same sample in a study of T cells after yellow fever vaccination. TCRdb passed the 5' RACE reads through MiXCR, listing each CDR3 protein once. The sample has roughly 120,000 distinct CDR3 sequences, around 7.7% seen once. The sequencing used CD4+ T cells sorted from PBMCs, collected approximately 11 days after the first yellow fever vaccination. These receptor sequences come from a man aged 18 to 29 who received the YFV17D yellow fever vaccine.

This clonotype has at least ten counts. The CDR3 spells CSADRGANGYTF. The CDR3 bases are TGCAGTGCCGATAGGGGCGCGAATGGCTACACCTTC. V usage is TRBV20-1 and J usage is TRBJ1-2; tentative D call: TRBD1 (5 bases). Trimming cost V 6 bases and J 6 bases, with 14 bases left between them. The CDR3 is 12 amino acids. The germline gives CDR1 DFQATT, CDR2 SNEGSKA (reference sequence).

This clonotype came up many times. V gene TRBV27 combines with J gene TRBJ2-4; 8 bases are a match to TRBD2. CDR1 is MNHEY, CDR2 SMNVEV, per germline (reference sequence). The CDR3 totals 17 residues. Trimming took 4 bases from V and 3 from J; bases not matched to a gene: 11. The CDR3 DNA follows: TGTGCCAGCAGTTCGGTAGGGGAAGCGGGAGACAAAAACATTCAGTACTTC. Translated, it gives CASSSVGEAGDKNIQYF.

The chain carries TRBV4-2 and TRBJ2-3; D may be TRBD1 (5 bases). CDR1 is LGHNA and CDR2 is YNFKEQ in the germline V gene. Trimming took off 9 bases at V and 2 bases at J, with 27 bases between the two ends. This CDR3 contains 18 residues. CDR3 amino acids: CARSLALLRRQTTDTQYF. The CDR3 DNA follows: TGTGCCAGGAGCTTGGCGCTCCTCCGGAGACAGACCACAGATACGCAGTATTTT.

The chain recombines TRBV28 with TRBJ2-1; no clear D. V lost 6 bases to trimming and J lost 0 bases, with 18 bases between them. The CDR3 extends over 17 amino acids. CDR1 and CDR2 from the germline V gene are MDHEN and SYDVKM. Here the CDR3 reads CASSPLGSVSSYNEQFF. The CDR3 DNA reads TGTGCCAGCAGCCCCCTAGGGTCCGTGAGCTCCTACAATGAGCAGTTCTTC.

The J gene is TRBJ2-7, the V gene TRBV12-3 or TRBV12-4; D gene unclear. CDR3 size: 15 residues. The germline V and J ends were trimmed by 0 bases and 1 base, with 10 bases remaining between them. The CDR3 DNA is TGTGCCAGCAGTTTAGCGCAAGGAATTTCCTACGAGCAGTACTTC. Amino acids: CASSLAQGISYEQYF.

The chain links TRBV12-3 or TRBV12-4 to TRBJ1-2; TRBD1 is a possible D gene (5 bases). The CDR3 length is 13 residues. Trimming stripped 2 bases from V and 8 bases from J, with 12 bases between. The CDR3 here is CASSLTPTVGYTF. The CDR3 DNA sequence: TGTGCCAGCAGTTTAACCCCGACAGTGGGCTACACCTTC.

This clonotype was counted many times. The gene calls are TRBV7-2 and TRBJ1-5, with TRBD1 matching over 7 bases. Germline loops: CDR1 SGHTA, CDR2 FQGNSA. The junction had 5 bases not matched to a gene; V was cut back by 5 bases and J by 1 base. This CDR3 region has 15 residues. CDR3 in amino acids: CASSPQGPSNQPQHF. The CDR3 coding sequence is TGTGCCAGCAGCCCACAGGGGCCCAGCAATCAGCCCCAGCATTTT.

In this sample, this clonotype turned up many times. The rearrangement uses TRBV10-1 and TRBJ2-2; the D is unclear. V dropped 7 bases and J dropped 3 bases, with 12 bases sitting between them. This CDR3 has 14 residues. Germline CDR1 reads WNHNN; CDR2 reads SYGVQD (reference sequence). The CDR3 loop is CASMWSKDTGELFF. The CDR3 DNA sequence: TGCGCCAGCATGTGGTCAAAGGACACCGGGGAGCTGTTTTTT.

The sample holds many counts of this clonotype. An end of the junction does not agree with germline; a read error may underlie this. The chain joins TRBV7-7 to TRBJ2-5; D is perhaps TRBD1 or TRBD2 (6 bases each). Germline values: CDR1 SSHAT, CDR2 FNYEAQ (reference sequence). The CDR3 has 14 residues. CDR3 residues: CASSRQGTEETQYF. CDR3 in DNA: TGTGCTAGCAGCCGGCAGGGGACTGAGGAGACCCAGTACTTC.

This clonotype was counted at least ten times. The chain joins TRBV5-1 to TRBJ2-2; a weak D match, TRBD1 (6 bases). The length of the CDR3 is 14 residues. Germline CDR1 is SGHRS and CDR2 is YFSETQ. V was shortened by 2 bases and J by 5 bases, with 10 bases between the two germline ends. CDR3 in DNA: TGCGCCAGCAGCTTCGAGGGGGTAACCGGGGAGCTGTTTTTT. As protein: CASSFEGVTGELFF.

The sample holds many counts of this clonotype. The chain is built from TRBV18 and TRBJ1-2, with D unresolved. The CDR3 has 14 amino acids. V gave up 3 bases and J gave up 5 bases, with 13 bases separating them. Germline V gives CDR1 KGHSH, CDR2 LQKENI. The CDR3: CASSPSEGQYGYTF. CDR3 coding DNA: TGTGCCAGCTCACCCTCGGAAGGGCAATATGGCTACACCTTC.

The rearrangement joins TRBV5-1 to TRBJ2-3; D not certain. The CDR3 runs 12 residues. CDR1 is SGHRS and CDR2 is YFSETQ in the germline V gene. V lost 6 bases to trimming and J lost 2 bases, with 7 bases between them. CDR3 loop: CASNENTDTQYF. The DNA for the CDR3 is TGCGCCAGCAACGAAAACACAGATACGCAGTATTTT. Together with reference TRBV5-1 and TRBJ2-3, the CDR3 gives the full variable domain: KAGVTQTPRYLIKTRGQQVTLSCSPISGHRSVSWYQQTPGQGLQFLFEYFSETQRNKGNFPGRFSGRQFSNSRSEMNVSTLELGDSALYLCASNENTDTQYFGPGTRLTVL.

This clonotype was picked up many times. V is TRBV7-3 and J is TRBJ1-2, with D tentatively TRBD1 (6 bases). CDR1 SGHTA and CDR2 FQGTGA come from the germline V gene. The CDR3 length is 13 residues. Trimming took 3 bases from V and 9 from J, leaving 14 bases between them. The CDR3 nucleotides read TGTGCCAGCAGCTTTTCCCAGGGGTGGAGCTACACCTTC. It encodes CASSFSQGWSYTF.

This clonotype was counted many times. This CDR3 reads CASSQGASGGSTDTQYF. The CDR3 nucleotides are TGCGCCAGCAGCCAAGGGGCGAGTGGGGGAAGCACAGATACGCAGTATTTT. This chain links TRBV4-3 with TRBJ2-3; the D call may be TRBD1 or TRBD2 (5 bases each). This CDR3 spans 17 amino acids. CDR1 and CDR2 (germline): LGHNA, YSLEER. Trimming shortened V by 1 base and J by 0 bases, and 14 bases separated the two germline ends.

In its sample, this clonotype was seen many times. This chain connects TRBV20-1 to TRBJ2-3; 7 bases match TRBD2. Germline lookup yields CDR1 DFQATT and CDR2 SNEGSKA (reference sequence). J gave up 2 bases and V 0 bases, and 5 bases lay outside the gene matches. This CDR3 spans 15 amino acids. Here the CDR3 DNA reads TGCAGTGCTAGAGATCCGCGGGGGAACACAGATACGCAGTATTTT. It encodes CSARDPRGNTDTQYF.

This clonotype has ten or more counts. This rearrangement joins TRBV18 to TRBJ1-2, with 8 bases lining up with TRBD1. The V segment lost 4 bases and the J segment 0 bases; nucleotides outside the gene matches: 1. The length of the CDR3 is 14 residues. Per germline, CDR1 KGHSH and CDR2 LQKENI. CDR3 DNA: TGTGCCAGCTCACAGGACAGGGCTAACTATGGCTACACCTTC. This gives the protein CASSQDRANYGYTF.

This clonotype occurred many times. V usage is TRBV27 and J usage is TRBJ1-5; D gene uncertain. Per the germline V gene, CDR1 is MNHEY and CDR2 is SMNVEV (reference sequence). Deletions cut 1 base from V and 10 bases from J, with 11 bases between. CDR3 length: 13 amino acids. The CDR3 region is CASSLFVGGPQHF. The CDR3 DNA reads TGTGCCAGCAGTTTATTTGTGGGCGGCCCCCAGCATTTT.

This clonotype was seen many times. The rearrangement links TRBV20-1 to TRBJ1-2; no clear D gene. This CDR3 is 14 amino acids long. Per the germline V gene, CDR1 is DFQATT and CDR2 is SNEGSKA (reference sequence). Trimming pared 1 base from V and 8 bases from J, leaving 17 bases between. CDR3 loop: CSARAWGNRLGYTF. The DNA of the CDR3 is TGCAGTGCTAGAGCTTGGGGAAATCGCCTAGGCTACACCTTC.

This clonotype was seen repeatedly, ten times or more. The CDR3 region has the DNA TGTGCCAGCAGTCCGACCAGGGGCAGGGTGGGCAATCAGCCCCAGCATTTT. Its protein product is CASSPTRGRVGNQPQHF. The chain recombines TRBV12-3 or TRBV12-4 with TRBJ1-5, with a possible D match to TRBD1 (6 bases). V lost 5 bases, J lost 2 bases, and 19 bases lay in between. The CDR3 totals 17 residues.

This clonotype appeared many times. This rearrangement joins TRBV20-1 to TRBJ1-1; D possibly corresponds to TRBD1 (6 bases). CDR1 is DFQATT and CDR2 is SNEGSKA in the germline V gene (reference sequence). V was cut by 3 bases and J by 0 bases, with 11 bases left in between. The CDR3 totals 14 residues. As DNA, the CDR3 is TGCAGTGCTAGGTTCGGGGGGCTGAACACTGAAGCTTTCTTT. As protein: CSARFGGLNTEAFF.

This chain joins TRBV7-6 and TRBJ2-5; 7 positions match TRBD1. The V segment lost 5 bases and the J segment 7 bases; nucleotides outside the gene matches: 10. This CDR3 has 14 residues. Germline V lookup: CDR1 SGHVS, CDR2 FNYEAQ. DNA of the CDR3: TGTGCCAGCAGCGCCGCCACAGGGGACGGGACCCAGTACTTC. This translates into CASSAATGDGTQYF. Full variable domain (outside the CDR3, taken from reference TRBV7-6 and TRBJ2-5): GAGVSQSPRYKVTKRGQDVALRCDPISGHVSLYWYRQALGQGPEFLTYFNYEAQQDKSGLPNDRFSAERPEGSISTLTIQRTEQRDSAMYRCASSAATGDGTQYFGPGTRLLVL.

This clonotype showed up many times. V usage is TRBV5-5 and J usage is TRBJ2-7; D perhaps matches TRBD2 (6 bases). There are 13 residues in the CDR3. CDR1 is SGHKS, CDR2 YYEKEE, per germline (reference sequence). The V end lost 2 bases, the J end lost 4 bases, and 10 bases lay between the germline ends. The CDR3 bases are TGTGCCAGCAGCTTTCTCGGAGGGTACGAGCAGTACGTC. As protein: CASSFLGGYEQYV.

This clonotype was counted many times. V and J are TRBV5-1 and TRBJ1-1, with unresolved D. V was pared by 3 bases and J by 0 bases, with 9 bases between. Germline V gene lookup returns CDR1 SGHRS and CDR2 YFSETQ. The CDR3 is 14 residues long. The CDR3 coding sequence is TGCGCCAGCAGCTACCAGACTCTGAACACTGAAGCTTTCTTT. Translating gives CASSYQTLNTEAFF.